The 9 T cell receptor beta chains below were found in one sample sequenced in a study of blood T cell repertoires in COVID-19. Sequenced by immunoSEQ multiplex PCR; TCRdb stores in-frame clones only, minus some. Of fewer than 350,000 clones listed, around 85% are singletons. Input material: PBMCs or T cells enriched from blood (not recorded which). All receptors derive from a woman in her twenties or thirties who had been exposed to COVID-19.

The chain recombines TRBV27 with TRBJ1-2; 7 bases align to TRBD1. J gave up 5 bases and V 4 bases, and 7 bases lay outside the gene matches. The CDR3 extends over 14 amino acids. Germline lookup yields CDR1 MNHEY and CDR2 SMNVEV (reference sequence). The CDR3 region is CASSSLDRDYGYTF. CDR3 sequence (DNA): TGTGCCAGCAGTTCCCTTGACAGGGATTATGGCTACACCTTC.

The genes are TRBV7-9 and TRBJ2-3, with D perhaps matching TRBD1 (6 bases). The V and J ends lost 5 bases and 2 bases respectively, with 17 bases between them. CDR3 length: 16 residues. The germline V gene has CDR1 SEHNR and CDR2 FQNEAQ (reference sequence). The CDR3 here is CASSRPGDRYTDTQYF. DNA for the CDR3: TGTGCCAGCAGCCGACCAGGCGACAGGTACACAGATACGCAGTATTTT.

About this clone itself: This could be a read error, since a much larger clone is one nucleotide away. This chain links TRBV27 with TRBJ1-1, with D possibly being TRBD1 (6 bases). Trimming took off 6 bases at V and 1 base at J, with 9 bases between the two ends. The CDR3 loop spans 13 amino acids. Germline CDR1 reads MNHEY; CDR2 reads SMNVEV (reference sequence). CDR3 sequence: CASSTTGNTEAFF. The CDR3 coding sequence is TGTGCCAGCAGCACGACAGGGAACACTGAAGCTTTCTTT.

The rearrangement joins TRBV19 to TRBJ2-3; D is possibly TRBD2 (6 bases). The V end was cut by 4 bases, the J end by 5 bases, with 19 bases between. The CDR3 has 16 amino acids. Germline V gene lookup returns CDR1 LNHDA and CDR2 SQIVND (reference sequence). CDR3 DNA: TGTGCCAGTAGTAAGCCCCGGCGGGGTGAGGGAGATACGCAGTATTTT. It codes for CASSKPRRGEGDTQYF.

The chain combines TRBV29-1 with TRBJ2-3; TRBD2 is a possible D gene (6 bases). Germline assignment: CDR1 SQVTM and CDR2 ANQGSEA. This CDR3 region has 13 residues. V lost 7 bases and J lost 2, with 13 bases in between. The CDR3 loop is CSDGTLVTDTQYF. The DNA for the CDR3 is TGCAGCGACGGGACTCTTGTCACAGATACGCAGTATTTT.

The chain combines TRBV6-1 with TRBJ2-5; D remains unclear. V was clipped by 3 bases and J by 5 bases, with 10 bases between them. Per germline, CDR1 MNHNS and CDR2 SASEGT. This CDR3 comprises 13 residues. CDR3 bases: TGTGCCAGCAGTGAGATTGGCCCGGAGACCCAGTACTTC. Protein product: CASSEIGPETQYF.

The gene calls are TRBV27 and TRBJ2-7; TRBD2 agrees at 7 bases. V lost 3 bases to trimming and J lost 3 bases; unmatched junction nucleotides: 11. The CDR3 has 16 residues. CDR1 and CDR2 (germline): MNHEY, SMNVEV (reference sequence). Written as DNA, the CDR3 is TGTGCCAGCAGTTTCCGGGCAGTAGCGGGCCGCTACGAGCAGTACTTC. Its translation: CASSFRAVAGRYEQYF.

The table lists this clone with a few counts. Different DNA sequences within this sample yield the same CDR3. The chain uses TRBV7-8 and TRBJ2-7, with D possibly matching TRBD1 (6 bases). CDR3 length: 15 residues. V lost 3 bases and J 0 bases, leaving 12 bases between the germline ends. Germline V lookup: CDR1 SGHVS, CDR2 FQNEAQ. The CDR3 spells CASSLGRTASYEQYF. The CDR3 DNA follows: TGTGCCAGCAGCTTGGGTAGGACAGCCTCCTACGAGCAGTACTTC.

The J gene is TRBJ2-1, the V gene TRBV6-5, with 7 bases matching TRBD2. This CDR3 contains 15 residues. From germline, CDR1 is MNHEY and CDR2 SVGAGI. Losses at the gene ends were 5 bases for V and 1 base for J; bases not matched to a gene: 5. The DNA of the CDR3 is TGTGCCAGCAGTAACCTCGGGGGGTCCTACAATGAGCAGTTCTTC. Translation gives CASSNLGGSYNEQFF.